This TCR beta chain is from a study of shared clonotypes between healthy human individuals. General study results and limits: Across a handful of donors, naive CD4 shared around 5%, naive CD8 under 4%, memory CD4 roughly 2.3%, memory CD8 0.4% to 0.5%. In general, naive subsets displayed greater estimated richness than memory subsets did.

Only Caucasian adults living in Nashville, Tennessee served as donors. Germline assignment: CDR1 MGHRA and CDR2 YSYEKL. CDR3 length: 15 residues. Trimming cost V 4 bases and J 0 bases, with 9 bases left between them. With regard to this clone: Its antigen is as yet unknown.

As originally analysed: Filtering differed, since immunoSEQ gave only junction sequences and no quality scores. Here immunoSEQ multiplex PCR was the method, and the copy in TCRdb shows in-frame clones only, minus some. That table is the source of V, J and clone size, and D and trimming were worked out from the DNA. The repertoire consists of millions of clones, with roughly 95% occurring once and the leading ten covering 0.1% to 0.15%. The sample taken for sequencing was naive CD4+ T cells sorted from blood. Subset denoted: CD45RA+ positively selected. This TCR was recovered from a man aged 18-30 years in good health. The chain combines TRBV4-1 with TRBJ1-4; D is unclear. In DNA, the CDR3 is TGCGCCAGCAGCCCCAGGATTCCAACTAATGAAAAACTGTTTTTT. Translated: CASSPRIPTNEKLFF.